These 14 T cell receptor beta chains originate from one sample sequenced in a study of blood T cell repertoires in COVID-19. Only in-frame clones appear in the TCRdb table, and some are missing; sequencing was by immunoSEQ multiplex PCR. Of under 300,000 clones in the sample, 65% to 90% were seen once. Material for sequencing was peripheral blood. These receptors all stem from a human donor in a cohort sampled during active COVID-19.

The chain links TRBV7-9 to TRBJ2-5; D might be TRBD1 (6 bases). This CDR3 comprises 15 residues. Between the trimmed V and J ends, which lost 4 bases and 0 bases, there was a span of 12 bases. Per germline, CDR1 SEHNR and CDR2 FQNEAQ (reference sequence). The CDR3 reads CASSSDSSYQETQYF. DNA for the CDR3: TGTGCCAGCAGCTCGGACAGTAGTTACCAAGAGACCCAGTACTTC. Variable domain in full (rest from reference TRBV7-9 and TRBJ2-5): DTGVSQNPRHKITKRGQNVTFRCDPISEHNRLYWYRQTLGQGPEFLTYFQNEAQLEKSRLLSDRFSAERPKGSFSTLEIQRTEQGDSAMYLCASSSDSSYQETQYFGPGTRLLVL.

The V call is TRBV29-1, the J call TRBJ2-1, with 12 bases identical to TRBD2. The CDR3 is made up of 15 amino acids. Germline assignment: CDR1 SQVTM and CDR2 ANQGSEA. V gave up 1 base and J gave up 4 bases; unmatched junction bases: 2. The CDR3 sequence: CSVEGGTSGYNEQFF. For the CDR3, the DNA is TGCAGCGTTGAAGGGGGGACTAGCGGGTACAATGAGCAGTTCTTC.

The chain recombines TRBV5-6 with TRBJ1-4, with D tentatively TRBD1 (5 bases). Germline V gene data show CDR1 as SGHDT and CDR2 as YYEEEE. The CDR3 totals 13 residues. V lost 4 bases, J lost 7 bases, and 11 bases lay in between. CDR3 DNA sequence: TGTGCCAGCAGCGGGGGGTTAGGTGAAAAACTGTTTTTT. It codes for CASSGGLGEKLFF. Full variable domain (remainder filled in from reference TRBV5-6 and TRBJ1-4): DAGVTQSPTHLIKTRGQQVTLRCSPKSGHDTVSWYQQALGQGPQFIFQYYEEEERQRGNFPDRFSGHQFPNYSSELNVNALLLGDSALYLCASSGGLGEKLFFGSGTQLSVL.

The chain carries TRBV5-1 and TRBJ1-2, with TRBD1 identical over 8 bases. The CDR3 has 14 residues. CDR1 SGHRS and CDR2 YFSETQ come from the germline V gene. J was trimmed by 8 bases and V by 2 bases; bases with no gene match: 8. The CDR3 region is CASSFNRGKSGYTF. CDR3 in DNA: TGCGCCAGCAGCTTTAACAGGGGGAAGAGCGGCTACACCTTC.

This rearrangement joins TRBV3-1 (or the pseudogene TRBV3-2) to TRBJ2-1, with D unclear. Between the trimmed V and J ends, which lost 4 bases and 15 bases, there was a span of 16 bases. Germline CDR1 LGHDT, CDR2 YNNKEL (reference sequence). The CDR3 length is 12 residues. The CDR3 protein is CASSLSRVPLFF. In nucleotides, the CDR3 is TGTGCCAGCAGCCTCTCAAGAGTCCCTCTGTTCTTC.

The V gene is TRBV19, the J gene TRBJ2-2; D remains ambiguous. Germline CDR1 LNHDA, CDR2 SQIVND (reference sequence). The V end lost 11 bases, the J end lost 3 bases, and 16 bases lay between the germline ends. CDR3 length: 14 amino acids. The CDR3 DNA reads TGTGCCTCCGGAGTTAGTCCCGACACCGGGGAGCTGTTTTTT. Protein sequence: CASGVSPDTGELFF.

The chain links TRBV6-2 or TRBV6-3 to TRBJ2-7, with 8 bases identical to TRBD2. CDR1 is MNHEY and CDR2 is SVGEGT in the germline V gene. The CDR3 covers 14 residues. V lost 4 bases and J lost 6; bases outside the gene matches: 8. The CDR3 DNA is TGTGCCAGCAGTTTCGGAGCGGGAGCGGCCGAGCAGTACTTC. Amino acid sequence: CASSFGAGAAEQYF.

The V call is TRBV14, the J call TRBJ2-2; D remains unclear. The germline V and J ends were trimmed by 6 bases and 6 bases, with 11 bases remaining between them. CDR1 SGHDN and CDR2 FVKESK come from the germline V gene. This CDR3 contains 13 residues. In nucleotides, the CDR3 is TGTGCCAGCAGACAATTTATCCCCGGGGAGCTGTTTTTT. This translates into CASRQFIPGELFF.

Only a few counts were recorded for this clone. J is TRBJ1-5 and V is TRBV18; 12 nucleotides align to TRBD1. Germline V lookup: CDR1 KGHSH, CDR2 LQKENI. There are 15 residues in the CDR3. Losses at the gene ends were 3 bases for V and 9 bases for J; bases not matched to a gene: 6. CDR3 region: CASSPPGQGARPQHF. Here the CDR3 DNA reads TGTGCCAGCTCACCTCCGGGACAGGGGGCGCGGCCCCAGCATTTT.

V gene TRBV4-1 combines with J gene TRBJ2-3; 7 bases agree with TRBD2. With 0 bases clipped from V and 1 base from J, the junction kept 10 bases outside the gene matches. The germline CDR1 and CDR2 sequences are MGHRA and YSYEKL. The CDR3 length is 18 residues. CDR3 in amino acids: CASSQEERGAGGTDTQYF. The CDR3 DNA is TGCGCCAGCAGCCAAGAGGAGAGGGGCGCGGGAGGCACAGATACGCAGTATTTT.

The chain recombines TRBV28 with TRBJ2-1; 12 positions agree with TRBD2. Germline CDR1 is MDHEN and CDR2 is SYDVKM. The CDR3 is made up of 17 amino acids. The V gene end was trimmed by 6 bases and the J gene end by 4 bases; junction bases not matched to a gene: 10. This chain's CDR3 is CASSLPSGTSGYNEQFF. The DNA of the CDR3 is TGTGCCAGCAGCCTTCCCTCAGGGACTAGCGGGTACAATGAGCAGTTCTTC. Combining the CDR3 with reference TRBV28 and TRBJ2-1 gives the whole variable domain DVKVTQSSRYLVKRTGEKVFLECVQDMDHENMFWYRQDPGLGLRLIYFSYDVKMKEKGDIPEGYSVSREKKERFSLILESASTNQTSMYLCASSLPSGTSGYNEQFFGPGTRLTVL.

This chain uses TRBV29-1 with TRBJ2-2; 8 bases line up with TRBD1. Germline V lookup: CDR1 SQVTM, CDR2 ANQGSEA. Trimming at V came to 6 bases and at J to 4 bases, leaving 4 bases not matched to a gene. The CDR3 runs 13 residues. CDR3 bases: TGCAGCGTCCCGGGACAGGCCACCGGGGAGCTGTTTTTT. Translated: CSVPGQATGELFF.

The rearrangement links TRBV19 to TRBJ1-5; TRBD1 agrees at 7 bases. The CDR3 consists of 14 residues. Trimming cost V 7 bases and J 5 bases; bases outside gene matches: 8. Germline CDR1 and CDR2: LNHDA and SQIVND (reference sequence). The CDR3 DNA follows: TGTGCCAGTAAAGAAAGGACAGGTGATCAGCCCCAGCATTTT. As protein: CASKERTGDQPQHF.

The CDR3 nucleotides read TGTGCCAGCAGTCTAAGGGACTATCATGAGCAGTTCTTC. Protein sequence: CASSLRDYHEQFF. This sequence joins TRBV3-1 (or the pseudogene TRBV3-2) and TRBJ2-1; 7 bases are a match to TRBD2. This CDR3 is 13 amino acids long. Germline lookup yields CDR1 LGHDT and CDR2 YNNKEL (reference sequence). Unmatched junction bases numbered 7, after V lost 6 bases and J lost 8 bases.